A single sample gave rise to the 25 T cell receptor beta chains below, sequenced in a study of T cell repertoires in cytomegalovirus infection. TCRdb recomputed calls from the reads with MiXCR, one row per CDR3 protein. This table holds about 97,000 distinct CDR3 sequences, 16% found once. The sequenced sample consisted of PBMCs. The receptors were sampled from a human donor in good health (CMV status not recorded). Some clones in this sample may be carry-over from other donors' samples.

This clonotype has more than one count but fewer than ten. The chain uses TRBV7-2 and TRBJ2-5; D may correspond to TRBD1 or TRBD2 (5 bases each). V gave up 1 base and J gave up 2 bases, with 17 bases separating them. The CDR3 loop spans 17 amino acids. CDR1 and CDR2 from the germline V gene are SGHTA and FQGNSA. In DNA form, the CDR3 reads TGTGCCAGCAGCTTAGTCGGGACCCCCATGGCGCAAGAGACCCAGTACTTC. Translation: CASSLVGTPMAQETQYF.

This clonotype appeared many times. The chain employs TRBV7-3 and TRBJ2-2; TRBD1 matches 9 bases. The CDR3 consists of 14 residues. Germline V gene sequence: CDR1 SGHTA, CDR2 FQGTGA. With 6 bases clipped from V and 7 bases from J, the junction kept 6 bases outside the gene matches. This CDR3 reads CASSRTGGGGELFF. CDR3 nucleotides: TGTGCCAGCAGTCGTACAGGGGGCGGCGGGGAGCTGTTTTTT.

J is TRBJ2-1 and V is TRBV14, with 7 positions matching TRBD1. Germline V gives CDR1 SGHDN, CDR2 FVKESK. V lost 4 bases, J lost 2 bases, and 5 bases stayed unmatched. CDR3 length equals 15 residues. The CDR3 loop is CASSRDSRPYNEQFF. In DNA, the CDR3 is TGTGCCAGCAGCCGGGACAGCCGGCCCTACAATGAGCAGTTCTTC.

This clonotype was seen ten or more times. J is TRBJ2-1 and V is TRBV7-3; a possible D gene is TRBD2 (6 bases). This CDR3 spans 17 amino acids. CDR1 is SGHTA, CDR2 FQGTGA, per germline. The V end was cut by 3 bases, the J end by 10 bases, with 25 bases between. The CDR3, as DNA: TGTGCCAGCAGCTTTGAAGGGAGGTCCAGTGCTACGCGCGAGCAGTTCTTC. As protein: CASSFEGRSSATREQFF.

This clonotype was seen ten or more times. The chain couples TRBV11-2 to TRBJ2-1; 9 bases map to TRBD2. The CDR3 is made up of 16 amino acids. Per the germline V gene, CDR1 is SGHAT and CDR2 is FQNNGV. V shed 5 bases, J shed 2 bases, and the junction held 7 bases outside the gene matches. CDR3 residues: CASSPRSGGAYNEQFF. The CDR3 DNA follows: TGTGCCAGCAGCCCACGTAGCGGGGGTGCCTACAATGAGCAGTTCTTC.

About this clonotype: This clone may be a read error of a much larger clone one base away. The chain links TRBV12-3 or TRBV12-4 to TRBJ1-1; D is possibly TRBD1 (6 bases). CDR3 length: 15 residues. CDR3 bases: TGTCCCAGCAGTTTTGGTCGGGGGGCGGTCACTGAAGCTTTCTTT. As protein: CPSSFGRGAVTEAFF.

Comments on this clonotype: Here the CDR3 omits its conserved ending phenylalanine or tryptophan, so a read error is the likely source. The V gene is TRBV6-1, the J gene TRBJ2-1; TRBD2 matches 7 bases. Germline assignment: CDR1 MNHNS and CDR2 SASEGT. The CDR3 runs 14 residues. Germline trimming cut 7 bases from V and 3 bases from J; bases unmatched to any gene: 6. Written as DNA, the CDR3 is TGTGCCAGCACGGGGGGAGTTGGCTACAATGAGCAGTTCTTA. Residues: CASTGGVGYNEQFL.

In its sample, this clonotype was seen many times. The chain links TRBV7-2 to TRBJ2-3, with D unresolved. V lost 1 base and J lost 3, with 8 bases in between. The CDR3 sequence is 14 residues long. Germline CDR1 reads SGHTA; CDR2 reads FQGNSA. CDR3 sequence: CASSLGLLTDTQYF. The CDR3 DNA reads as TGTGCCAGCAGCTTAGGGCTCCTAACAGATACGCAGTATTTT.

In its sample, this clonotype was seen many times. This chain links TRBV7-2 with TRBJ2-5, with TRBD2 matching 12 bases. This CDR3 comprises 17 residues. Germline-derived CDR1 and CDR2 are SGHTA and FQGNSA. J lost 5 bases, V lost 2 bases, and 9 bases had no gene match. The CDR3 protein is CASSLSLAGGLSETQYF. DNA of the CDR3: TGTGCCAGCAGCTTAAGCCTAGCGGGGGGGCTAAGTGAGACCCAGTACTTC. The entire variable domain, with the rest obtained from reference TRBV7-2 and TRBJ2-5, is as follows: GAGVSQSPSNKVTEKGKDVELRCDPISGHTALYWYRQSLGQGLEFLIYFQGNSAPDKSGLPSDRFSAERTGGSVSTLTIQRTQQEDSAVYLCASSLSLAGGLSETQYFGPGTRLLVL.

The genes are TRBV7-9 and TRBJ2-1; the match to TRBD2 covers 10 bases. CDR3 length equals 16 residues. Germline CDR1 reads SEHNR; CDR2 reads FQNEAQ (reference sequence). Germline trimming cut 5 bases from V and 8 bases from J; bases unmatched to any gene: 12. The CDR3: CASSPWGAGGPHEQFF. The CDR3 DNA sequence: TGTGCCAGCAGCCCTTGGGGAGCGGGGGGGCCCCATGAGCAGTTCTTC.

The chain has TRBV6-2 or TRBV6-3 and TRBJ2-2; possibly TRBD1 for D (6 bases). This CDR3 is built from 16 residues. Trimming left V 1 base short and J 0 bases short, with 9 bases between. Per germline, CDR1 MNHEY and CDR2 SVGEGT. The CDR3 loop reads CASSYWDTPNTGELFF. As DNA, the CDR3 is TGTGCCAGCAGTTACTGGGACACCCCGAACACCGGGGAGCTGTTTTTT.

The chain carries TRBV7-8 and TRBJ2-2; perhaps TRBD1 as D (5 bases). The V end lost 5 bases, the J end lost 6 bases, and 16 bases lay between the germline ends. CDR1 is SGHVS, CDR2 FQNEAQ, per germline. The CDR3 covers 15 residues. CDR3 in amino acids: CASSISKGSAGELFF. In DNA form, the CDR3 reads TGTGCCAGCAGCATTAGCAAGGGGTCAGCCGGGGAGCTGTTTTTT.

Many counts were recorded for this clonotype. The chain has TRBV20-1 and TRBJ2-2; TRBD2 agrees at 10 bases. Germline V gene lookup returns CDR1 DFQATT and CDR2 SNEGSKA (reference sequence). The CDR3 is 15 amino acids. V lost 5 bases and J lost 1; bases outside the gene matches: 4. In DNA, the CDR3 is TGCAGTGCTGAAAGCGGGGGGGTGAACACCGGGGAGCTGTTTTTT. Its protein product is CSAESGGVNTGELFF.

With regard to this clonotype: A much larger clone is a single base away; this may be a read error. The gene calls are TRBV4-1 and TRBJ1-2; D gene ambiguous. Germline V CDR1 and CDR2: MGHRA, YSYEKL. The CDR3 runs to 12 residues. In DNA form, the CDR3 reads TGCGACAGCAGCCAAGAGGCGGGCATTCACACCTTC. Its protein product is CDSSQEAGIHTF.

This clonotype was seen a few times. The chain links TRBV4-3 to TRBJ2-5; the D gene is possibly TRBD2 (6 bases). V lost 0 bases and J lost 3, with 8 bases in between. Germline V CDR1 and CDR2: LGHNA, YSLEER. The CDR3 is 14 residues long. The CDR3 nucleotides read TGCGCCAGCAGCCAAGATCGGGGGAAAGAGACCCAGTACTTC. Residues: CASSQDRGKETQYF.

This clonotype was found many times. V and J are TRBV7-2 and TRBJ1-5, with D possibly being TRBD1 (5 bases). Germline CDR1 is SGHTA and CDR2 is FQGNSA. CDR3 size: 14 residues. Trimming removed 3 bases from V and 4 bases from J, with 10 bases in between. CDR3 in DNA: TGTGCCAGCAGCTTGCGGGGGGGGAATCAGCCCCAGCATTTT. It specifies CASSLRGGNQPQHF.

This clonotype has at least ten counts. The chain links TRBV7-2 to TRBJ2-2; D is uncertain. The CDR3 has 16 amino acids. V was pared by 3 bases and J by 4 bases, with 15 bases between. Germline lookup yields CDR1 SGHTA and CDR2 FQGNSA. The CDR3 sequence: CASSFFETPSTGELFF. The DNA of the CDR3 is TGTGCCAGCAGCTTTTTCGAGACTCCGAGCACCGGGGAGCTGTTTTTT.

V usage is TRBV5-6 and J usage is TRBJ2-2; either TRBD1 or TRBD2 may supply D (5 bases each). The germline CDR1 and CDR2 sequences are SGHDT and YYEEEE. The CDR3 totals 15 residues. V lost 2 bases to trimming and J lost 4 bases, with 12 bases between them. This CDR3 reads CASSLRAGSTGELFF. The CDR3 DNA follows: TGTGCCAGCAGCTTAAGGGCAGGGAGCACCGGGGAGCTGTTTTTT. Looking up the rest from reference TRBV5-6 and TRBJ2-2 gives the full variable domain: DAGVTQSPTHLIKTRGQQVTLRCSPKSGHDTVSWYQQALGQGPQFIFQYYEEEERQRGNFPDRFSGHQFPNYSSELNVNALLLGDSALYLCASSLRAGSTGELFFGEGSRLTVL.

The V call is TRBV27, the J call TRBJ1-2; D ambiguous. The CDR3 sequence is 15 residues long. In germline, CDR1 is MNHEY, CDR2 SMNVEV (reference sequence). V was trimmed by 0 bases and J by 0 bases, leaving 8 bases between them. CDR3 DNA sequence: TGTGCCAGCAGTTTATCCGGCAGCTCTAACTATGGCTACACCTTC. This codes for CASSLSGSSNYGYTF.

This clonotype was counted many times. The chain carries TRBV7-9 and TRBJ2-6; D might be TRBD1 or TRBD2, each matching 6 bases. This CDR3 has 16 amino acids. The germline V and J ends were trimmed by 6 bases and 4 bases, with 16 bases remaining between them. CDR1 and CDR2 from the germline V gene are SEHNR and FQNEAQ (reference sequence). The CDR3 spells CASSRMGAGGANVLTF. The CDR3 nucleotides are TGTGCCAGCAGTCGCATGGGGGCGGGGGGGGCCAACGTCCTGACTTTC.

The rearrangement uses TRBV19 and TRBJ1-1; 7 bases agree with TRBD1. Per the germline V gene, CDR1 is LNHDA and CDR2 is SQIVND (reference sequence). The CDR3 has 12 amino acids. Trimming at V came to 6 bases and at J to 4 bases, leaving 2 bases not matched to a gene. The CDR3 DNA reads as TGTGCCAGTAGGAGACAGGGCACTGAAGCTTTCTTT. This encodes CASRRQGTEAFF.

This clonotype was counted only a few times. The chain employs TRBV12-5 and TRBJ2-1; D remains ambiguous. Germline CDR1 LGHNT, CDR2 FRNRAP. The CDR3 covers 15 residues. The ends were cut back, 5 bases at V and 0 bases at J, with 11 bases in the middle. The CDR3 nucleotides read TGTGCTAGTGGTAAGAGTGTCAGCTCCTACAATGAGCAGTTCTTC. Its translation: CASGKSVSSYNEQFF. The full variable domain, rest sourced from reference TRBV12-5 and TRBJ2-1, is DARVTQTPRHKVTEMGQEVTMRCQPILGHNTVFWYRQTMMQGLELLAYFRNRAPLDDSGMPKDRFSAEMPDATLATLKIQPSEPRDSAVYFCASGKSVSSYNEQFFGPGTRLTVL.

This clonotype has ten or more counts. This chain's CDR3 is CASSLGQGYTDTQYF. The CDR3 region has the DNA TGTGCCAGCAGCTTAGGACAAGGGTACACAGATACGCAGTATTTT. The chain employs TRBV7-2 and TRBJ2-3; unclear D gene. The germline gives CDR1 SGHTA, CDR2 FQGNSA. V lost 1 base and J 2 bases, leaving 10 bases between the germline ends. CDR3 length: 15 residues.

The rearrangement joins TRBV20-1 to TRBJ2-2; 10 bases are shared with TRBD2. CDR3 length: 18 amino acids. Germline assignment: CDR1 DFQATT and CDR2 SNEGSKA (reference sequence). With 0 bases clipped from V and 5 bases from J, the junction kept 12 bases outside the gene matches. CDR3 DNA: TGCAGTGCTAGAGATCGTTTAGCGGGGGGCCCGTCGACCGGGGAGCTGTTTTTT. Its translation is CSARDRLAGGPSTGELFF.

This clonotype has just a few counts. The CDR3 here is CAISEGTSGGASEQFF. The CDR3 nucleotides read TGTGCCATCAGTGAGGGGACTAGCGGGGGGGCCTCTGAGCAGTTCTTC. The V gene is TRBV10-3, the J gene TRBJ2-1, with 16 bases identical to TRBD2. With 2 bases clipped from V and 9 bases from J, the junction kept 4 bases outside the gene matches. Germline CDR1 is ENHRY and CDR2 is SYGVKD. This CDR3 is 16 amino acids long.